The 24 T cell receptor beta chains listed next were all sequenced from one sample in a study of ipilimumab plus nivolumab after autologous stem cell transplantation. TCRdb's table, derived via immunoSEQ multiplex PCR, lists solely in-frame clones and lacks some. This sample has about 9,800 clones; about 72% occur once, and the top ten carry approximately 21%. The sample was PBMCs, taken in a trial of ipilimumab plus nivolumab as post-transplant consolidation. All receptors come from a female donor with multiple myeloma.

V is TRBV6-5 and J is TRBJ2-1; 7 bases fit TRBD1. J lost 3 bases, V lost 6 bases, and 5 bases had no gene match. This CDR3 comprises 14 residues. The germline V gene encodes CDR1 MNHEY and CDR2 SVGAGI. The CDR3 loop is CASSPGQIYNEQFF. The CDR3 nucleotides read TGTGCCAGCAGCCCGGGACAGATCTACAATGAGCAGTTCTTC.

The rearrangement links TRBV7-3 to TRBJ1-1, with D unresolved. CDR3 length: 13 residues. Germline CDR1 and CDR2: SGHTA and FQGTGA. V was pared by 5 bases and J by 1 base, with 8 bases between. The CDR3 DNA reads TGTGCCAGCAGCCAAACATGGAACACTGAAGCTTTCTTT. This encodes CASSQTWNTEAFF.

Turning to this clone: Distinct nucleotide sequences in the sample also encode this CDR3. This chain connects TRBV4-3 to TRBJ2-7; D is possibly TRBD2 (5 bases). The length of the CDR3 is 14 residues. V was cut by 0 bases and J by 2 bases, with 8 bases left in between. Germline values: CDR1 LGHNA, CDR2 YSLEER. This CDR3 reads CASSQDRGTYEQYF. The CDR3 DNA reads TGCGCCAGCAGCCAAGATCGAGGGACCTACGAGCAGTACTTC.

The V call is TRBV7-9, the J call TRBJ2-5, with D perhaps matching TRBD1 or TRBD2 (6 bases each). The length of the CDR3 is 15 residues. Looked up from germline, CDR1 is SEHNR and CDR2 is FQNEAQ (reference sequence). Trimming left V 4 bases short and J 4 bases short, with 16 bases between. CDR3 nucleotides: TGTGCCAGCAGCTGGACTACAGGGCAGGGAGAGACCCAGTACTTC. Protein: CASSWTTGQGETQYF.

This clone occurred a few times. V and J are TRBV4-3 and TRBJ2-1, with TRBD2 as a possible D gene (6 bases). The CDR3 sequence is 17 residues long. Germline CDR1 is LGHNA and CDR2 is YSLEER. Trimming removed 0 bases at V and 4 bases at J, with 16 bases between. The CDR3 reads CASSQDPPSGSYNEQFF. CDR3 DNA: TGCGCCAGCAGCCAAGATCCGCCCAGCGGGTCGTACAATGAGCAGTTCTTC.

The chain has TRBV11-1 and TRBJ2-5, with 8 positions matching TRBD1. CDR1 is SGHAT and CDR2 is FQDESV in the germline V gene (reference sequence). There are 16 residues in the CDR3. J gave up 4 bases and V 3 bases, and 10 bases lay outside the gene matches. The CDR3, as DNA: TGTGCCAGCAGCTTTGGTCGTGACAGGGGAGGAGAGACCCAGTACTTC. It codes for CASSFGRDRGGETQYF.

CDR3 region: CASSLRGFISYEQYF. CDR3 in DNA: TGTGCCAGCAGTTTAAGGGGGTTTATCTCCTACGAGCAGTACTTC. The J gene is TRBJ2-7, the V gene TRBV28; TRBD1 might be the D (6 bases). Trimming removed 2 bases at V and 0 bases at J, with 11 bases between. Germline assignment: CDR1 MDHEN and CDR2 SYDVKM. This CDR3 spans 15 amino acids.

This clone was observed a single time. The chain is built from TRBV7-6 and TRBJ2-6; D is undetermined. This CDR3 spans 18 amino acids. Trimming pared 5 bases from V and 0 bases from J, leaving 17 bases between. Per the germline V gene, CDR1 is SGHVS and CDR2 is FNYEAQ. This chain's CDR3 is CASSVMQVQSSGANVLTF. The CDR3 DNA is TGTGCCAGCAGCGTGATGCAGGTGCAGAGCTCTGGGGCCAACGTCCTGACTTTC.

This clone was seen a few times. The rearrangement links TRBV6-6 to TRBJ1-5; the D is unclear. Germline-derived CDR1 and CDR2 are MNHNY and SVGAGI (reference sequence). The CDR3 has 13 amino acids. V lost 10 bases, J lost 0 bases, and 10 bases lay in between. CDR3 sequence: CATQLLSNQPQHF. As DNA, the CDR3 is TGTGCCACTCAGTTACTTAGCAATCAGCCCCAGCATTTT.

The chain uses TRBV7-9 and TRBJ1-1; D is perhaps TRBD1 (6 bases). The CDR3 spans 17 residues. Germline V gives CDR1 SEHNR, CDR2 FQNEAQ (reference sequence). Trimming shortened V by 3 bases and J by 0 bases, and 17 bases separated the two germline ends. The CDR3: CASSFAGEEGLNTEAFF. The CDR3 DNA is TGTGCCAGCAGCTTTGCAGGGGAAGAGGGACTGAACACTGAAGCTTTCTTT. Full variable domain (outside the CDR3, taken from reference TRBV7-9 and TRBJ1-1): DTGVSQNPRHKITKRGQNVTFRCDPISEHNRLYWYRQTLGQGPEFLTYFQNEAQLEKSRLLSDRFSAERPKGSFSTLEIQRTEQGDSAMYLCASSFAGEEGLNTEAFFGQGTRLTVV.

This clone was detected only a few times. The DNA of the CDR3 is TGTGCCAGCAGCGTAGGTCAGCAGTTAACTTCTAGCACAGATACGCAGTATTTT. As protein: CASSVGQQLTSSTDTQYF. V gene TRBV9 combines with J gene TRBJ2-3; D not resolved. V shed 0 bases and J shed 0 bases, with 17 bases lying between them. From germline, CDR1 is SGDLS and CDR2 YYNGEE. The CDR3 consists of 18 residues. Full variable domain (rest looked up from reference TRBV9 and TRBJ2-3): DSGVTQTPKHLITATGQRVTLRCSPRSGDLSVYWYQQSLDQGLQFLIQYYNGEERAKGNILERFSAQQFPDLHSELNLSSLELGDSALYFCASSVGQQLTSSTDTQYFGPGTRLTVL.

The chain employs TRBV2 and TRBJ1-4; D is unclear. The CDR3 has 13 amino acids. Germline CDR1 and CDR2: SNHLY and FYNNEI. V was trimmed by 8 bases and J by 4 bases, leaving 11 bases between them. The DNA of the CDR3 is TGTGCCAGCCAGTTAATATATAATGAAAAACTGTTTTTT. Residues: CASQLIYNEKLFF.

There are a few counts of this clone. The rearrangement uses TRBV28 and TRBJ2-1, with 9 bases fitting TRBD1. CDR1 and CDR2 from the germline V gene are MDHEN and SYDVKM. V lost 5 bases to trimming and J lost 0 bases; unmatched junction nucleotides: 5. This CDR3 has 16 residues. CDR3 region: CASSQPGQGSYNEQFF. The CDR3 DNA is TGTGCCAGCAGTCAACCGGGACAGGGCTCCTACAATGAGCAGTTCTTC. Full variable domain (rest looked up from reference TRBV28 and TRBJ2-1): DVKVTQSSRYLVKRTGEKVFLECVQDMDHENMFWYRQDPGLGLRLIYFSYDVKMKEKGDIPEGYSVSREKKERFSLILESASTNQTSMYLCASSQPGQGSYNEQFFGPGTRLTVL.

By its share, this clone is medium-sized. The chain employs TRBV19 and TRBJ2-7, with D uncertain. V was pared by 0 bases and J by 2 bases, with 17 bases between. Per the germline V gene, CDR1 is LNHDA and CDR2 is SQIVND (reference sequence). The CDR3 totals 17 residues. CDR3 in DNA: TGTGCCAGTAGTATAGATGTTGCAGATAGTTCAACCTACGAGCAGTACTTC. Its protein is CASSIDVADSSTYEQYF.

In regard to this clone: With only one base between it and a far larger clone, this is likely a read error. Here the CDR3 reads CASSVGSDTQYF. As DNA, the CDR3 is TGTGCCAGCAGCGTAGGTTCAGATACGCAGTATTTT. The chain joins TRBV28 to TRBJ2-3; no firm D call. Germline CDR1 is MDHEN and CDR2 is SYDVKM. The germline V and J ends were trimmed by 6 bases and 4 bases, with 8 bases remaining between them. This CDR3 region has 12 residues.

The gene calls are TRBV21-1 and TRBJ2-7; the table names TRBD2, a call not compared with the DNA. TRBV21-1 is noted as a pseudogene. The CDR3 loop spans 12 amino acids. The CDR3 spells CASSPSSYEQYF. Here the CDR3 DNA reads TGTGCCAGCAGCCCTAGCTCCTACGAGCAGTACTTC.

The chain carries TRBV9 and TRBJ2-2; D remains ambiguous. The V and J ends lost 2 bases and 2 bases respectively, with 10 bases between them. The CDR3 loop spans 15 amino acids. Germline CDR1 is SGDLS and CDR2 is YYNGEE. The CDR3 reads CASSVVAQNTGELFF. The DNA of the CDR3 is TGTGCCAGCAGCGTGGTAGCACAAAACACCGGGGAGCTGTTTTTT.

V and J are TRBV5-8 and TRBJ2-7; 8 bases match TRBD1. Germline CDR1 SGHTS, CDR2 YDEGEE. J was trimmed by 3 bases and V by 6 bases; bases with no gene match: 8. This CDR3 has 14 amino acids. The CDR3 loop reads CASNSQGGRYEQYF. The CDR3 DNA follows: TGTGCCAGCAACTCACAGGGGGGACGCTACGAGCAGTACTTC.

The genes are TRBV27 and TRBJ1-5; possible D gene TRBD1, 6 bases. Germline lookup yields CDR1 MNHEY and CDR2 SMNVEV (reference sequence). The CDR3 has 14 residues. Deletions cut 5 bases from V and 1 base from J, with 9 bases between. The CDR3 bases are TGTGCCAGCAGTCAAGGGGGGAGCAATCAGCCCCAGCATTTT. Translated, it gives CASSQGGSNQPQHF.

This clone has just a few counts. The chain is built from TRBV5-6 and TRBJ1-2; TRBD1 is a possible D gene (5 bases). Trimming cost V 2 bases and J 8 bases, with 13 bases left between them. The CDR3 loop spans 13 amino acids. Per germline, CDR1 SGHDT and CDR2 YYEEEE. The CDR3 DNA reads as TGTGCCAGCAGCTTAATTGACAGCCCCGGCTACACCTTC. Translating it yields CASSLIDSPGYTF.

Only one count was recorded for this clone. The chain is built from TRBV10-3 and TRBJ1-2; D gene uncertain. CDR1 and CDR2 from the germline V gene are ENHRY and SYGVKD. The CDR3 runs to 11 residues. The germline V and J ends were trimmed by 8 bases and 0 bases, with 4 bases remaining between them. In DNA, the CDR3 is TGTGCCATCGGTACTAACTATGGCTACACCTTC. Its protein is CAIGTNYGYTF.

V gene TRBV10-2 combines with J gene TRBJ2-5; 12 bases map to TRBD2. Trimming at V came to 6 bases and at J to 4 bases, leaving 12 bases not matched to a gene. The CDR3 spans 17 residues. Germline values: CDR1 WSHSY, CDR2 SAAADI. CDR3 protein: CASRWGSSGRAGETQYF. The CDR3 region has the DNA TGCGCCAGCAGGTGGGGTTCTAGCGGGAGGGCCGGAGAGACCCAGTACTTC.

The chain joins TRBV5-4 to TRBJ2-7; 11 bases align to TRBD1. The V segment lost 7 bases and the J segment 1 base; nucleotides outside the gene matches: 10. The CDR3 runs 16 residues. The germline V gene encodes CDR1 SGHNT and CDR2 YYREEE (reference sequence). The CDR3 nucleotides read TGTGCCAGCTCACCCAAGGACAGGGGGCCTTCCTACGAGCAGTACTTC. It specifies CASSPKDRGPSYEQYF.

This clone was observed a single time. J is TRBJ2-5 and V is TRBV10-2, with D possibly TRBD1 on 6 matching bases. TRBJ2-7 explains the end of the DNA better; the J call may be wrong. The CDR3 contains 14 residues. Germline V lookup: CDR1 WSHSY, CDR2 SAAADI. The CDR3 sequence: CASSVGRGSYEQYF. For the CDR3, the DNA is TGCGCCAGCAGTGTCGGCAGGGGATCCTACGAGCAGTACTTC.